The 22 T cell receptor beta chains in this list originate from one sample, sequenced in a study of cytomegalovirus exposure and HLA in healthy donors. With 60 Vbeta and 13 Jbeta primers, the PCR was carried out. Assay: immunoSEQ multiplex PCR; the TCRdb copy retains only in-frame clones and omits some. The sample holds some 190,000 clones, over 65% seen once. The sample consisted of PBMCs. The source of these receptors is a man between 18 and 29 years old in good health and CMV-seronegative.

The chain recombines TRBV7-8 with TRBJ2-1; TRBD2 might be the D (7 bases). CDR3 size: 16 residues. Per the germline V gene, CDR1 is SGHVS and CDR2 is FQNEAQ. V was cut by 5 bases and J by 0 bases, with 14 bases left in between. The CDR3 coding sequence is TGTGCCAGCAGCCCGAGGGGGGGGGACTCCTACAATGAGCAGTTCTTC. Its protein product is CASSPRGGDSYNEQFF.

This clone was seen more than once but under ten times. The V and J genes are TRBV6-5 and TRBJ1-2; D ambiguous. Trimming cost V 6 bases and J 4 bases, with 18 bases left between them. Looked up from germline, CDR1 is MNHEY and CDR2 is SVGAGI. The CDR3 is made up of 15 amino acids. The CDR3: CASRPRRVAGYGYTF. In nucleotides, the CDR3 is TGTGCCAGCAGGCCTCGGAGAGTGGCCGGCTATGGCTACACCTTC.

The V call is TRBV28, the J call TRBJ1-5; the D gene is possibly TRBD1 (6 bases). V lost 10 bases and J 0 bases, leaving 13 bases between the germline ends. The CDR3 contains 14 residues. Looked up from germline, CDR1 is MDHEN and CDR2 is SYDVKM. The CDR3 DNA sequence: TGTGCCATCTCGGACAGAGATAGCAATCAGCCCCAGCATTTT. Amino acids: CAISDRDSNQPQHF. Filled out from reference TRBV28 and TRBJ1-5, the complete variable domain reads DVKVTQSSRYLVKRTGEKVFLECVQDMDHENMFWYRQDPGLGLRLIYFSYDVKMKEKGDIPEGYSVSREKKERFSLILESASTNQTSMYLCAISDRDSNQPQHFGDGTRLSIL.

The chain links TRBV6-4 to TRBJ2-1, with TRBD2 identical over 9 bases. Trimming took 3 bases from V and 0 from J; bases not matched to a gene: 0. This CDR3 has 15 amino acids. The V gene's germline CDR1 is MRHNA and CDR2 SNTAGT. The DNA for the CDR3 is TGTGCCAGCAGTGAAGCGGGGGGCTCCTACAATGAGCAGTTCTTC. Translation: CASSEAGGSYNEQFF.

The rearrangement uses TRBV27 and TRBJ2-7, with TRBD1 matching over 8 bases. CDR1 MNHEY and CDR2 SMNVEV come from the germline V gene (reference sequence). CDR3 length: 15 residues. Unmatched junction bases numbered 9, after V lost 2 bases and J lost 6 bases. CDR3 region: CASSLDGTGLSEQYF. The CDR3 nucleotides read TGTGCCAGCAGTTTAGACGGGACAGGTCTGAGCGAGCAGTACTTC.

The chain recombines TRBV29-1 with TRBJ1-2; D may be TRBD1 (6 bases). V dropped 6 bases and J dropped 2 bases, with 16 bases sitting between them. CDR3 length: 14 amino acids. Germline CDR1 is SQVTM and CDR2 is ANQGSEA. The CDR3 DNA is TGCAGCGTCGGGGGGCAGGGCGGGAACTATGGCTACACCTTC. The encoded protein is CSVGGQGGNYGYTF.

This chain joins TRBV19 and TRBJ1-2; 8 positions agree with TRBD1. This CDR3 contains 15 residues. J was trimmed by 0 bases and V by 5 bases; bases with no gene match: 5. The germline V gene encodes CDR1 LNHDA and CDR2 SQIVND (reference sequence). The chain's CDR3 is CASSPRDRPNYGYTF. CDR3 bases: TGTGCCAGTAGTCCTCGGGACAGGCCTAACTATGGCTACACCTTC.

V usage is TRBV28 and J usage is TRBJ1-1; 11 bases map to TRBD1. The J segment lost 6 bases and the V segment lost 8 bases, leaving 5 bases of the junction unmatched. CDR3 length equals 13 residues. Per germline, CDR1 MDHEN and CDR2 SYDVKM. The CDR3 sequence is CASADRGRAEAFF. The DNA of the CDR3 is TGTGCCAGCGCGGACAGGGGGCGGGCTGAAGCTTTCTTT.

The gene calls are TRBV9 and TRBJ2-2, with 9 positions matching TRBD2. Germline-derived CDR1 and CDR2 are SGDLS and YYNGEE. Trimming cost V 6 bases and J 6 bases; bases outside gene matches: 12. This CDR3 contains 16 residues. CDR3 loop: CASTTGLGLASGELFF. CDR3 bases: TGTGCCAGCACCACCGGACTAGGACTAGCGTCCGGGGAGCTGTTTTTT.

This rearrangement joins TRBV19 to TRBJ2-3; 9 bases fit TRBD2. The V gene's germline CDR1 is LNHDA and CDR2 SQIVND (reference sequence). CDR3 length equals 15 residues. V lost 7 bases to trimming and J lost 5 bases; unmatched junction nucleotides: 10. The chain's CDR3 is CASTRRGGSLDTQYF. CDR3 nucleotide sequence: TGTGCCAGTACGCGGCGGGGGGGATCCCTAGATACGCAGTATTTT.

This clone was counted between two and nine times. V gene TRBV4-2 combines with J gene TRBJ2-7; 8 nucleotides agree with TRBD2. The CDR3 length is 15 residues. The germline gives CDR1 LGHNA, CDR2 YNFKEQ. Trimming removed 2 bases from V and 3 bases from J; junction bases left unmatched: 6. CDR3 nucleotide sequence: TGTGCCAGCAGCCAACTCGGGACTAGTGTCTACGAGCAGTACTTC. Translation: CASSQLGTSVYEQYF.

Written as DNA, the CDR3 is TGCGCCAGCAGCTCCGGACTAGCGGGGGGGCCGGGCACCGGGGAGCTGTTTTTT. It encodes CASSSGLAGGPGTGELFF. The chain combines TRBV5-1 with TRBJ2-2; 15 bases map to TRBD2. Germline V gene data show CDR1 as SGHRS and CDR2 as YFSETQ. J lost 4 bases, V lost 3 bases, and 7 bases had no gene match. The CDR3 contains 18 residues.

The chain has TRBV2 and TRBJ2-2; a possible D gene is TRBD2 (5 bases). Trimming took 8 bases from V and 0 from J, leaving 16 bases between them. Germline V gene sequence: CDR1 SNHLY, CDR2 FYNNEI. This CDR3 has 16 amino acids. The chain's CDR3 is CASGQTPGTNTGELFF. The CDR3 DNA sequence: TGTGCCAGCGGCCAGACTCCCGGGACGAACACCGGGGAGCTGTTTTTT.

V usage is TRBV25-1 and J usage is TRBJ1-6; no clear D gene. This CDR3 comprises 15 residues. Germline V CDR1 and CDR2: MGHDK, SYGVNS. The germline V and J ends were trimmed by 3 bases and 8 bases, with 14 bases remaining between them. The CDR3 reads CASSETTRGYSPLHF. The CDR3 DNA reads TGTGCCAGCAGTGAGACCACCAGAGGGTATTCACCCCTCCACTTT.

The genes are TRBV25-1 and TRBJ2-7; D perhaps matches TRBD1 (5 bases). The CDR3 loop spans 14 amino acids. CDR1 is MGHDK, CDR2 SYGVNS, per germline. V was trimmed by 3 bases and J by 5 bases, leaving 14 bases between them. The CDR3 reads CASSDGRQIDEQYF. As DNA, the CDR3 is TGTGCCAGCAGTGATGGAAGACAGATAGACGAGCAGTACTTC.

This clone came up a few times. This chain links TRBV4-1 with TRBJ2-3, with 8 positions matching TRBD2. The CDR3 contains 16 residues. Trimming removed 4 bases from V and 2 bases from J; junction bases left unmatched: 8. The germline CDR1 and CDR2 sequences are MGHRA and YSYEKL. This CDR3 is CASSPASGGVTDTQYF. Here the CDR3 DNA reads TGCGCCAGCAGCCCGGCCAGCGGGGGAGTCACAGATACGCAGTATTTT.

The J gene is TRBJ1-1, the V gene TRBV5-6; D gene unclear. Germline-derived CDR1 and CDR2 are SGHDT and YYEEEE. Trimming took 6 bases from V and 1 from J, leaving 16 bases between them. The CDR3 length is 15 residues. The DNA for the CDR3 is TGTGCCAGCACCCACGCGGGAATCAAGAACACTGAAGCTTTCTTT. It codes for CASTHAGIKNTEAFF.

The chain links TRBV14 to TRBJ1-1; no firm D call. This CDR3 is 11 amino acids long. Trimming took off 5 bases at V and 8 bases at J, with 9 bases between the two ends. CDR1 is SGHDN, CDR2 FVKESK, per germline. Written as DNA, the CDR3 is TGTGCCAGCAGCGTCGAACTAGAAGCTTTCTTT. Translation: CASSVELEAFF.

The CDR3 DNA follows: TGTGCCAGCAGGTCGGGACAGGGGGCCGGCTACACCTTC. Translated, it gives CASRSGQGAGYTF. V and J are TRBV28 and TRBJ1-2; TRBD1 aligns across 12 bases. CDR3 length: 13 amino acids. V lost 6 bases to trimming and J lost 8 bases; unmatched junction nucleotides: 4. Looked up from germline, CDR1 is MDHEN and CDR2 is SYDVKM.

The chain links TRBV11-2 to TRBJ2-5; possible D gene TRBD2, 6 bases. Looked up from germline, CDR1 is SGHAT and CDR2 is FQNNGV. Trimming pared 4 bases from V and 9 bases from J, leaving 9 bases between. This CDR3 has 11 amino acids. CDR3 amino acids: CASSWGVAQYF. In nucleotides, the CDR3 is TGTGCCAGCAGCTGGGGGGTGGCCCAGTACTTC.

The V call is TRBV4-1, the J call TRBJ1-1; 7 bases map to TRBD1. CDR3 length: 17 residues. V lost 4 bases and J lost 3; bases outside the gene matches: 14. Germline CDR1 is MGHRA and CDR2 is YSYEKL. CDR3 DNA sequence: TGCGCCAGCAGCCCCCAGGGGGGCGCCGGGCTTTACACTGAAGCTTTCTTT. Encoded protein: CASSPQGGAGLYTEAFF.

The rearrangement links TRBV28 to TRBJ2-7; D is perhaps TRBD1 (5 bases). Looked up from germline, CDR1 is MDHEN and CDR2 is SYDVKM. The CDR3 runs to 12 residues. The V end was cut by 7 bases, the J end by 2 bases, with 9 bases between. Written as DNA, the CDR3 is TGTGCCAGCACCGGCAGGGCCTACGAGCAGTACTTC. Protein: CASTGRAYEQYF. The full variable domain, its missing parts supplied by reference TRBV28 and TRBJ2-7, is DVKVTQSSRYLVKRTGEKVFLECVQDMDHENMFWYRQDPGLGLRLIYFSYDVKMKEKGDIPEGYSVSREKKERFSLILESASTNQTSMYLCASTGRAYEQYFGPGTRLTVT.